This T cell receptor (beta chain) is from a study of regulatory T cells in long-lasting Graves disease. According to the study, TCR beta libraries were built with iRepertoire HTBI primers and CDR3-region Arm-PCR. MiXCR, run by TCRdb on the multiplex PCR reads, gives a single entry per CDR3 protein. The sample contains around 340,000 distinct CDR3 sequences, 15% to 20% of which appear only once. As for time point: persistent/refractory GD, antithyroid drugs over 5 years with positive TRAb. Making the TCR library involved RNA that had been extracted from PBMCs. EDTA tubes received approximately 10 milliliters of collected peripheral blood. This clonotype was observed a few times. Its matching antigen is unknown. Study-wide results and caveats: Persistent Graves' patients showed reduced TCR diversity versus newly diagnosed patients.

Trimming took 6 bases from V and 2 from J; bases not matched to a gene: 4. Germline V CDR1 and CDR2: MNHNS, SASEGT. This CDR3 is built from 14 residues. J is TRBJ2-7 and V is TRBV6-1; 10 nucleotides align to TRBD2. Specimen: peripheral blood mononuclear cells (PBMCs), collected when the disease was refractory, from a patient treated with antithyroid drugs. The TCR was taken from a female donor with Graves disease. The CDR3 DNA follows: TGTGCCAGCAGGGTTCTAGCGGGGGCCTACGAGCAGTACTTC. Protein sequence: CASRVLAGAYEQYF.